This section outlines one T cell receptor beta chain sequence together with its context. As yet, its antigen is unknown. The data originate from a study of CD8 T cells in Susac syndrome. Whole-study findings and limits: Clonal expansion was absent from the CD4+ T cell repertoires in Susac syndrome.

The trim removed 0 bases at V and 2 bases at J, leaving 2 bases unmatched. In germline, CDR1 is DFQATT, CDR2 SNEGSKA (reference sequence). The CDR3 consists of 14 residues. With random hexamers, roughly 0.45 to 1 ug RNA was reverse transcribed. TCRdb re-called the immunoSEQ multiplex PCR reads through MiXCR, storing one row per CDR3 protein. This table has about 180,000 distinct CDR3 sequences, 90% to 95% appearing once. The specimen was CD4+ T cells from PBMCs. This sequence originates from a human donor with Susac syndrome. This chain connects TRBV20-1 to TRBJ2-7; 9 bases are shared with TRBD2. CDR3 region: CSARDQRGAYEQYF. The CDR3 DNA reads as TGCAGTGCTAGAGATCAGCGGGGGGCCTACGAGCAGTACTTC.